These 14 T cell receptor beta chains came from one sample sequenced in a study of OX40 agonist ivuxolimab in advanced cancers. Sequencing used immunoSEQ multiplex PCR; TCRdb keeps in-frame clones, though not all of them. In the table there are several thousand clones, approximately 94% of which are singletons. The specimen was CD4+ or CD8+ T cells sorted from blood, collected in a trial of the OX40 agonist ivuxolimab. These TCRs come from an adult with an advanced solid tumor such as melanoma, head and neck, liver or kidney cancer.

The V call is TRBV12-5, the J call TRBJ1-4, with 9 bases aligning to TRBD1. Unmatched junction bases numbered 3, after V lost 0 bases and J lost 4 bases. Germline V gene lookup returns CDR1 LGHNT and CDR2 FRNRAP. This CDR3 comprises 16 residues. This CDR3 reads CASGLVQGAFNEKLFF. As DNA, the CDR3 is TGTGCTAGTGGTTTGGTACAGGGGGCGTTTAATGAAAAACTGTTTTTT.

The rearrangement joins TRBV27 to TRBJ2-3; 12 bases are a match to TRBD2. Trimming cost V 7 bases and J 3 bases; bases outside gene matches: 11. CDR3 length: 17 amino acids. The germline V gene encodes CDR1 MNHEY and CDR2 SMNVEV (reference sequence). CDR3 sequence: CASNSRETSGSTDTQYF. CDR3 in DNA: TGTGCCAGCAACTCTAGAGAGACTAGCGGGAGTACAGATACGCAGTATTTT.

This chain uses TRBV19 with TRBJ2-2; the D is unclear. The CDR3 length is 13 residues. Germline lookup yields CDR1 LNHDA and CDR2 SQIVND (reference sequence). V lost 6 bases and J lost 4, with 9 bases in between. The CDR3 loop reads CASRSLGTGELFF. DNA for the CDR3: TGTGCCAGTAGGTCTTTAGGCACCGGGGAGCTGTTTTTT.

The genes are TRBV28 and TRBJ2-3, with TRBD2 matching over 9 bases. The germline gives CDR1 MDHEN, CDR2 SYDVKM. With 10 bases clipped from V and 1 base from J, the junction kept 12 bases outside the gene matches. This CDR3 is built from 16 residues. CDR3: CAIIAGVDRGTDTQYF. Written as DNA, the CDR3 is TGTGCCATCATAGCGGGAGTGGATCGTGGCACAGATACGCAGTATTTT.

The chain has TRBV25-1 and TRBJ1-6, with TRBD1 identical over 8 bases. The CDR3 extends over 15 amino acids. V dropped 8 bases and J dropped 7; count of bases not matched to a gene: 10. Germline-derived CDR1 and CDR2 are MGHDK and SYGVNS. The CDR3 bases are TGTGCCAGCCGAGGACAGGGTCTAGAGAATTCACCCCTCCACTTT. Protein product: CASRGQGLENSPLHF.

The rearrangement joins TRBV6-4 to TRBJ2-5; tentatively, D is TRBD1 (5 bases). The ends were cut back, 3 bases at V and 7 bases at J, with 12 bases in the middle. The CDR3 is made up of 13 amino acids. Germline V lookup: CDR1 MRHNA, CDR2 SNTAGT. This CDR3 reads CASSESPRGTQYF. The CDR3, as DNA: TGTGCCAGCAGTGAAAGCCCAAGGGGGACCCAGTACTTC.

The chain employs TRBV15 and TRBJ2-5; TRBD2 matches 13 bases. CDR3 length: 15 amino acids. The V gene's germline CDR1 is LNHNV and CDR2 YYDKDF (reference sequence). Trimming took 5 bases from V and 3 from J; bases not matched to a gene: 3. The CDR3 loop is CATSGGLAGEETQYF. CDR3 nucleotide sequence: TGTGCCACCAGCGGAGGACTAGCGGGAGAAGAGACCCAGTACTTC.

V gene TRBV5-1 combines with J gene TRBJ1-1, with D perhaps matching TRBD1 (6 bases). CDR1 SGHRS and CDR2 YFSETQ come from the germline V gene. V was cut by 1 base and J by 4 bases, with 11 bases left in between. This CDR3 region has 14 residues. CDR3 bases: TGCGCCAGCAGCTTGTCTACAGGGCGCACTGAAGCTTTCTTT. Protein: CASSLSTGRTEAFF.

The chain employs TRBV5-1 and TRBJ2-1; 11 bases are a match to TRBD2. The CDR3 runs 18 residues. Germline assignment: CDR1 SGHRS and CDR2 YFSETQ. The trim removed 4 bases at V and 8 bases at J, leaving 17 bases unmatched. CDR3 DNA: TGCGCCAGCAGCCCCGGGACTAGCGGAGGTGGGTTGGGCGATGAGCAGTTCTTC. The encoded protein is CASSPGTSGGGLGDEQFF.

The CDR3 region is CASSLGGNEKLFF. The CDR3 DNA reads TGCGCCAGCAGCCTCGGGGGGAATGAAAAACTGTTTTTT. This sequence joins TRBV5-1 and TRBJ1-4; weak D call: TRBD1 (5 bases). V was shortened by 4 bases and J by 5 bases, with 9 bases between the two germline ends. Germline assignment: CDR1 SGHRS and CDR2 YFSETQ. CDR3 length equals 13 residues.

This clone showed up just once. This chain joins TRBV27 and TRBJ2-5; 8 nucleotides line up with TRBD2. The CDR3 totals 16 residues. J was trimmed by 0 bases and V by 2 bases; bases with no gene match: 5. Germline CDR1 is MNHEY and CDR2 is SMNVEV (reference sequence). The CDR3 spells CASSLGSSGYQETQYF. The CDR3 region has the DNA TGTGCCAGCAGTTTAGGCTCTAGCGGGTACCAAGAGACCCAGTACTTC.

Worth noting for this clone: At the DNA level, this CDR3 is encoded by other sequences in the same sample as well. This chain uses TRBV30 with TRBJ2-5, with 8 positions matching TRBD1. V dropped 4 bases and J dropped 11; count of bases not matched to a gene: 15. The CDR3 runs to 14 residues. Germline V CDR1 and CDR2: GTSNPN, SVGIG (reference sequence). The CDR3 loop reads CAWTGQGATIEQYF. For the CDR3, the DNA is TGTGCCTGGACCGGGCAGGGGGCGACTATTGAGCAGTACTTC.

The rearrangement links TRBV5-1 to TRBJ2-7, with 8 bases identical to TRBD1. Unmatched junction bases numbered 6, after V lost 4 bases and J lost 3 bases. The CDR3 is 14 amino acids. The germline gives CDR1 SGHRS, CDR2 YFSETQ. For the CDR3, the DNA is TGCGCCAGCAGCCGGGACGGACAGGGCTACGAGCAGTACTTC. Protein product: CASSRDGQGYEQYF. The complete variable domain, with remaining parts taken from reference TRBV5-1 and TRBJ2-7, reads KAGVTQTPRYLIKTRGQQVTLSCSPISGHRSVSWYQQTPGQGLQFLFEYFSETQRNKGNFPGRFSGRQFSNSRSEMNVSTLELGDSALYLCASSRDGQGYEQYFGPGTRLTVT.

J is TRBJ1-5 and V is TRBV11-2; weak D call: TRBD1 (5 bases). The germline V and J ends were trimmed by 8 bases and 1 base, with 18 bases remaining between them. Germline values: CDR1 SGHAT, CDR2 FQNNGV. This CDR3 contains 16 residues. For the CDR3, the DNA is TGTGCCAGCTATTCACGCGGGGGTTTGAGCAATCAGCCCCAGCATTTT. Translated: CASYSRGGLSNQPQHF.